This TCR beta chain is from a study of cytomegalovirus exposure and HLA in healthy donors (dated by TCRdb to the late 2010s). Regarding the complete study: According to an earlier analysis of 550 to 700 of the donors, 150 million to 200 million T cells yielded 95 million to 140 million unique TCR beta sequences and about 300 Gb of sequence data. An early release that covered fewer than 750 HLA-typed donors contained around 330 gigabases of sequencing data and 85 million to 100 million unique TCR sequences. Of the approximately 370 genotyped donors, 81% were placed in the genetic ancestry cluster associated with self-reported Caucasian donors. The study aimed to test whether cataloging public T cell receptors could reveal signatures of past pathogen exposure. The study used immunosequencing to profile the T cell repertoires of 600 to 850 subjects and linked those repertoires to cytomegalovirus serostatus. Besides the first cohort of 500 to 700 subjects, a separate validation cohort made up of over a hundred different subjects was used. The study combined high-throughput TCR immunosequencing, statistical association of individual TCRs with disease status, and machine learning to predict cytomegalovirus infection status. In a later analysis, previously published TCR beta repertoires from some 640 donors were re-analyzed and high-resolution HLA genotyping was added so that TCR occurrence patterns could be studied. The later analysis used no new phenotypic data to find candidate immune exposures, relying instead on TCR beta sequences and their occurrence across donors. To decide whether each TCR beta V gene segment behaved as functional or pseudogenic, an earlier analysis of approximately 590 of the donors relied on high-throughput TCR beta sequencing. Alongside the repertoire data, information on donor age, sex, ethnicity and CMV serostatus was compiled. In a later genetic analysis, genome-wide SNP genotypes for about three fifths of the roughly 670 donors were used, and that subset was treated as a discovery cohort. All discovery cohort repertoires had been generated using a single sequencing platform. Both class I and class II loci were covered by HLA typing, at four-digit resolution. The number of typed donors differed by locus: 629-630 for A, B, C, DRB1 and DQB1; some 500 for DQA1; 600 to 610 for DPA1; and some 430 for DPB1. Several DR-DQ haplotypes were handled as single units for association and clustering because linkage in the cohort was strong. On average, about 200,000 unique TCR beta nucleotide sequences were sequenced per donor among 398 genotyped donors of the cohort, with roughly 18% of those sequences being non-productive.

The protocol used for the library was the immunoSEQ multiplex PCR assay. The multiplex PCR relied on a mix of 60 forward primers for TCR Vbeta segments and 13 reverse primers for TCR Jbeta segments. The CDR3 region of rearranged TCR beta genes was amplified from genomic DNA with a multiplex PCR assay. The Illumina HiSeq System was used to sequence the amplified TCR beta libraries as 87-base-pair reads. The source study handled its data this way. A later analysis tallied 75 million to 95 million unique TCR beta chains across the 666 repertoires, and about 12 million of those chains were shared by two or more donors. Raw reads were error-corrected and collapsed into unique sequences by a nearest-neighbor algorithm in which closely related sequences were merged to remove PCR and sequencing errors. V, D and J gene segments were assigned by aligning CDR3 sequences to IMGT reference sequences. For a sequence to be retained, a match of at least six nucleotides was required to both a V gene segment and a J gene segment. Rearrangements were classified as productive when the CDR3 lacked stop codons and remained in frame with V and J, and all other rearrangements were classified as non-productive. Following IMGT convention, CDR3 was defined as the stretch from the second conserved V-encoded cysteine up to the conserved J-encoded phenylalanine. The earlier analysis of about 610 of the donors excluded any sequence lacking an unambiguous match to a single V gene segment. In an earlier analysis of 500 to 750 of the donors, V segments were called functional above 56.7% productive rearrangements and were called segregating when the between-donor standard deviation exceeded 5%. A statistical classification framework was developed to diagnose cytomegalovirus status using the catalog of TCR beta chain sequences. In a later analysis, TCR nucleotide sequences were compared against IMGT/GENE-DB human TR gene sequences so that V and J genes could be assigned. The TCRdist pipeline was used in a later analysis to assign CDR3 sequences and most-parsimonious VDJ recombination scenarios. A later analysis defined each TCR beta chain by its CDR3 amino acid sequence plus V-gene family, and excluded reads lacking a unique V-gene family. A later analysis removed several hundred highly shared, low-generation-probability nucleotide sequences to deal with suspected cross-contamination and a sequencing artifact. In a later analysis, a clonal expansion index was calculated for each public chain from normalized within-repertoire ranks of inferred template counts. Generation probabilities in a later analysis came from a VDJ recombination model fitted to out-of-frame rearrangements, and those results were checked against IGoR. Hypergeometric tests were used in a later analysis to score TCR-TCR, TCR-HLA and TCR-CMV co-occurrence, with a repertoire-size bias correction applied to the TCR pairs. To estimate false discovery rates, a later analysis permuted the HLA or CMV assignments 20 times. In a later analysis, co-occurring TCRs were grouped using DBSCAN, and TCRdist sequence similarity was added for clustering within HLA-allele-positive subsets. Repertoires with fewer than 30,000 or more than 120,000 public chains were left out of co-occurrence clustering, as were several repertoires with anomalous nucleotide sharing. As stored in TCRdb, this immuneACCESS dataset retains in-frame rearrangements with V and J assigned. A fraction of the clones does not appear; measured against another copy, unresolved V genes explain less than half of the discrepancy, and the remainder lacks a known reason. The DNA gave D and trimming, while V, J and clone size come from that table. The sample contains fewer than 200,000 clones, over 70% of them found a single time. Approximately 7% of the sample is held by the ten biggest clonotypes.

What the study reported, not specific to this receptor: When HLA alleles, especially DR and DQ, strongly co-occurred, attributing TCR associations to individual alleles was difficult. According to a later genetic analysis, donors in an Asian-associated ancestry cluster had fewer N-insertions in productive TCRs than the approximately 670-donor mean. Roughly uniform sequencing depth across donors was assumed in presence/absence analyses, although this assumption may not hold. In vitro tests confirmed that a few of the cytomegalovirus-associated TCR beta chains recognize cytomegalovirus antigens. In a later analysis, TCR association rates were found to vary across HLA loci, with the most associated TCRs seen for DRB1 alleles and the fewest for HLA-C alleles. The classifier was reported to diagnose cytomegalovirus status with high specificity and sensitivity in both the original and validation cohorts. Several of the top co-occurrence clusters appeared to be linked to parvovirus B19, influenza, CMV and Epstein-Barr virus, according to a later analysis. The authors suggested that the approach could potentially be extended to other disease states and immunological phenotypes. The only immune exposure information available for the cohort was CMV serostatus. In a later analysis, most CMV-associated TCR beta chains were found to appear HLA-restricted, with HLA associations seemingly driven largely by CMV exposure. Most TCR sequences were observed very rarely across donors, whereas some public TCRs were present in many individuals. Broadly in line with IMGT annotations, most TCR beta V segments showed up in productive rearrangements about 87% or about 30% of the time in an earlier analysis of around 550 of the donors. In a later genetic analysis, a missense DCLRE1C variant was associated with V-gene and J-gene trimming of TCR beta chains, and the association was replicated in an independent cohort. Because some donors lacked HLA typing at each locus, the association tests relied only on the typed subset. A further reported finding was that TCR beta sequences accurately predicted the HLA-A and HLA-B alleles for most subjects in the first cohort. In a later analysis, HLA-associated TCR beta chains showed more clonal expansion and lower generation probabilities than non-associated chains that were equally common. In the study, about 150 TCR beta chains were listed as associated with cytomegalovirus. Only TCR beta chains were sequenced in this cohort, and the absence of alpha or paired-chain data limited detectable features. Some IMGT-functional V segments, including TRBV6-2 and TRBV6-3, could not be told apart with the 87-base-pair reads, so those segments were excluded. A later analysis associated 15,000 to 20,000 TCR beta sequences with specific HLA alleles at a false discovery rate of 0.05. Because counts were too low, 15 or so rarely observed V segments, including chromosome 9 orphons, were excluded from the earlier analysis of several hundred of the donors. Correlated functional status among segregating V segments might be attributable to linkage disequilibrium, but an unknown experimental factor could not be ruled out. A cluster of highly shared sequence variants was judged likely to be a technical artifact of the sequencing pipeline.

The cohort was made up of around 720 healthy bone marrow donors. Cohort members were all nominally healthy when sampled, although unrecorded immune exposures were likely present. The donor was CMV seropositive and belonged to the group of 250 to 300 seropositive cohort members. A peripheral blood sample was provided by each donor, and peripheral blood mononuclear cells were used for TCR beta sequencing. Genomic DNA was extracted from the blood cell samples with the Qiagen DNeasy Blood Extraction Kit. On this clone: Its antigen remains unidentified. No much larger clone exists at a distance of one base, and base qualities are not known.

The junction carries 7 bases between V and J, which are trimmed by 0 bases and 7 bases respectively. According to the germline V gene (reference sequence), CDR1 reads LNHNV and CDR2 reads YYDKDF. From the cysteine up to the phenylalanine, the CDR3 has a length of 13 residues. The kept DNA is CDR3 alone, 39 bases in frame from the first base. The chain links TRBV15 with TRBJ1-5; the D gene is not confidently resolved. Sequences were obtained from PBMCs. The source is a male donor in good health and CMV-seropositive. CDR3 region: CATSRDPVQPQHF. The sequenced DNA is TGTGCCACCAGCAGAGATCCCGTCCAGCCCCAGCATTTT.